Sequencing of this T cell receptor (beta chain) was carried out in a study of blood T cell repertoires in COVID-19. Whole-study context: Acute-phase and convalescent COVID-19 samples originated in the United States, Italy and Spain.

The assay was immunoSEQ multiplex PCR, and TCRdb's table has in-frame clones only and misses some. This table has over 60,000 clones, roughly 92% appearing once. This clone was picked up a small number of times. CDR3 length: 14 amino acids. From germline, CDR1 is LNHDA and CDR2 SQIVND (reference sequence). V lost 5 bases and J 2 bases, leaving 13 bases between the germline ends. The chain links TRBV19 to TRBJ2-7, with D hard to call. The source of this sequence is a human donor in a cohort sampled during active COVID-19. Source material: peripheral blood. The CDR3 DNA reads TGTGCCAGTAGTCATCCGGGTACCACCTACGAGCAGTACTTC. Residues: CASSHPGTTYEQYF.